This T cell receptor (beta chain) was recorded in a study of T cells after somatic rescue of genetic block. Method: immunoSEQ multiplex PCR; TCRdb's copy keeps in-frame clones and lacks some. The sample holds approximately 16,000 clones, about three quarters seen once. V dropped 0 bases and J dropped 6; count of bases not matched to a gene: 2. This CDR3 contains 13 residues. CDR1 GTSNPN and CDR2 SVGIG come from the germline V gene (reference sequence). The origin of this receptor is a young man. The sample was peripheral blood mononuclear cells (PBMCs). This rearrangement joins TRBV30 to TRBJ2-1; 7 nucleotides align to TRBD2. The CDR3 sequence: CAWSVSGFNEQFF. The CDR3 nucleotides are TGTGCCTGGAGTGTTAGCGGGTTCAATGAGCAGTTCTTC.